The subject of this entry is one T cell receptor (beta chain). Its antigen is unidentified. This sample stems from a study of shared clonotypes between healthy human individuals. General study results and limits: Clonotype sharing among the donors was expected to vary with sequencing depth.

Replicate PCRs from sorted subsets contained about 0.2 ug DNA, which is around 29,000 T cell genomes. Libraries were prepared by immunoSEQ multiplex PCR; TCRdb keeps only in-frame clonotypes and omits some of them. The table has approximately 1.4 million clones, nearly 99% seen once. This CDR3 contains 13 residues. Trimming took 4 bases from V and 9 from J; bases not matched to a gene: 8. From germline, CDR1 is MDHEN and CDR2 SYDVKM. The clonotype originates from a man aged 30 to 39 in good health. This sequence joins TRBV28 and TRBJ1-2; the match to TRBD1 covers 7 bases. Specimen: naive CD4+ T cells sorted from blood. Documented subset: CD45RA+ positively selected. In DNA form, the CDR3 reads TGTGCCAGCAGTTACGGCAGGGGGTATAGCTACACCTTC. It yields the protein CASSYGRGYSYTF.